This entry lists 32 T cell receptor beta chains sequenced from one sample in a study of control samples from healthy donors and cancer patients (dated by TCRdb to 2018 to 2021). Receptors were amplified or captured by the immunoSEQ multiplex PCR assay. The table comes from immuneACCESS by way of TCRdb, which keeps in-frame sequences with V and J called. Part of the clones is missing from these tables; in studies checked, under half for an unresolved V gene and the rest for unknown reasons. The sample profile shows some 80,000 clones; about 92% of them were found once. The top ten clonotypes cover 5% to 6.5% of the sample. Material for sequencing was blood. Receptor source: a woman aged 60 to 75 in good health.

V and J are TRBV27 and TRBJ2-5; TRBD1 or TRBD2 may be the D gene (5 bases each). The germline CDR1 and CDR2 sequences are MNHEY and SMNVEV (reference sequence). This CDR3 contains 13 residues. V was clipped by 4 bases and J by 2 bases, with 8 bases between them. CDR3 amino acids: CASSWDVQETQYF. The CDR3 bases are TGTGCCAGCAGTTGGGACGTACAAGAGACCCAGTACTTC.

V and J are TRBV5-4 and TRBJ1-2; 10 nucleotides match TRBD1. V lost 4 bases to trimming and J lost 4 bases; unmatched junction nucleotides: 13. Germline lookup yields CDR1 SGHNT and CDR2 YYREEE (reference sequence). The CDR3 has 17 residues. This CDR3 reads CASSPGTGALSSYGYTF. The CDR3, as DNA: TGTGCCAGCAGCCCGGGGACAGGGGCTTTGTCATCCTATGGCTACACCTTC.

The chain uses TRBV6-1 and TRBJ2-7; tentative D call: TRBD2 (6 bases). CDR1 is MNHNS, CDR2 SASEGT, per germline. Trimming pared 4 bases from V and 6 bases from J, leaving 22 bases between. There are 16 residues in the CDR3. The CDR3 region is CASSAPRRALRSEQYF. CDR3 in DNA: TGTGCCAGCAGTGCCCCGAGGAGGGCTCTTCGAAGCGAGCAGTACTTC.

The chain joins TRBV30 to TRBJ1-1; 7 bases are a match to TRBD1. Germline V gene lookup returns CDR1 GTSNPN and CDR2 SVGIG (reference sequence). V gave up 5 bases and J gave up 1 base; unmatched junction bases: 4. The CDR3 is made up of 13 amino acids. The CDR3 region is CAWSGTANTEAFF. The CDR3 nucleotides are TGTGCCTGGTCCGGGACAGCGAACACTGAAGCTTTCTTT. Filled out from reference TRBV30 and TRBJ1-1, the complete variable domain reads SQTIHQWPATLVQPVGSPLSLECTVEGTSNPNLYWYRQAAGRGLQLLFYSVGIGQISSEVPQNLSASRPQDRQFILSSKKLLLSDSGFYLCAWSGTANTEAFFGQGTRLTVV.

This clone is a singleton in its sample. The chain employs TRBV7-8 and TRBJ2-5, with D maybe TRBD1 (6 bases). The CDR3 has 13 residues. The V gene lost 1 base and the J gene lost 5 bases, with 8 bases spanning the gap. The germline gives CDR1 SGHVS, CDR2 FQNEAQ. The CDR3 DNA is TGTGCCAGCAGCTTAGGGCAGGGGGAGACCCAGTACTTC. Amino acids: CASSLGQGETQYF.

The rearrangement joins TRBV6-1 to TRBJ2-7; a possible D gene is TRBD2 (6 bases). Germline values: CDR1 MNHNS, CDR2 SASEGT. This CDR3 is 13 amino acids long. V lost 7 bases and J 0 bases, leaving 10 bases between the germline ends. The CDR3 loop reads CASTQAGSYEQYF. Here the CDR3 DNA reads TGTGCCAGCACTCAAGCGGGCTCCTACGAGCAGTACTTC.

The CDR3 bases are TGTGCCAGCAGCGAGAGCGGGACTAGCGGGAGAGGTACGCAGTATTTT. It translates to CASSESGTSGRGTQYF. The V gene is TRBV9, the J gene TRBJ2-3, with 14 bases aligning to TRBD2. The CDR3 has 16 amino acids. Trimming removed 3 bases from V and 8 bases from J; junction bases left unmatched: 8. Germline-derived CDR1 and CDR2 are SGDLS and YYNGEE.

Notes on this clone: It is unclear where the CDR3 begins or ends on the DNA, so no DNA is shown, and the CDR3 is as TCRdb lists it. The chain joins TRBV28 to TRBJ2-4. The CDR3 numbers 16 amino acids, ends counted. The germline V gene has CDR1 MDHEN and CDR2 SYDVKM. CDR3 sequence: CASSSSTLKWENIQYF.

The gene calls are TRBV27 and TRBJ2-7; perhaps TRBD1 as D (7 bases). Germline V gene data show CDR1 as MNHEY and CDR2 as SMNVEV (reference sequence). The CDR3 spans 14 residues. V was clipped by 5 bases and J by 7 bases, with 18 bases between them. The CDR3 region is CASSPNEGAGEQYF. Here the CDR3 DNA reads TGTGCCAGCAGTCCGAACGAGGGGGCGGGAGAGCAGTACTTC.

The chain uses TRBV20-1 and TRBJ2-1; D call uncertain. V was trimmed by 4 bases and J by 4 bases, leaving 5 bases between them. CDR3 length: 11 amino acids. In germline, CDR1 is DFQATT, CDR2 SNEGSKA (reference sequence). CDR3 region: CSAIGYNEQFF. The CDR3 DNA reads TGCAGTGCTATAGGTTACAATGAGCAGTTCTTC.

The CDR3 coding sequence is TGTGCCAGCACCGTCCCCCAAAACAGGGACAGGGGGCAGAACGAGCAGTACTTC. Translating it yields CASTVPQNRDRGQNEQYF. The chain is built from TRBV27 and TRBJ2-7; 12 bases are shared with TRBD1. Unmatched junction bases numbered 18, after V lost 7 bases and J lost 5 bases. The CDR3 totals 18 residues. Germline lookup yields CDR1 MNHEY and CDR2 SMNVEV (reference sequence).

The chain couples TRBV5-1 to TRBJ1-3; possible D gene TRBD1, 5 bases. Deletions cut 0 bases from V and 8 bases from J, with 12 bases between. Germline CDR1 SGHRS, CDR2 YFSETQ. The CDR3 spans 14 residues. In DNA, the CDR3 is TGCGCCAGCAGCTTGGGGCCAGGGAGGGACACCATATATTTT. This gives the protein CASSLGPGRDTIYF.

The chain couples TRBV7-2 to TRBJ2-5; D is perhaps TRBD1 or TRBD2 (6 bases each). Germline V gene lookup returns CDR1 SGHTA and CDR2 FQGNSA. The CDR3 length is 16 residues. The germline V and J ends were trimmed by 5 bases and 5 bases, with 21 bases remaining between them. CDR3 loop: CASSLQPLGGWETQYF. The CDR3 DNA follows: TGTGCCAGCAGCCTCCAACCCTTGGGGGGCTGGGAGACCCAGTACTTC.

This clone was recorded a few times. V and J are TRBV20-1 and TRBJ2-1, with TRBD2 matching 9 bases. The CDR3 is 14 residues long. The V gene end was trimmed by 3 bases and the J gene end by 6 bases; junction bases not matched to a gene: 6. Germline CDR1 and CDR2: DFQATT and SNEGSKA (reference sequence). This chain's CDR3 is CSASKPSGINEQFF. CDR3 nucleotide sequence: TGCAGTGCTAGTAAACCTAGCGGGATCAATGAGCAGTTCTTC.

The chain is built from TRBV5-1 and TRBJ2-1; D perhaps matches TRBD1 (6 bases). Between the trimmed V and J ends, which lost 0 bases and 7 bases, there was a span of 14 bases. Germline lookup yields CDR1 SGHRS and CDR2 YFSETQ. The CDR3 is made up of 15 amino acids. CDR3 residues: CASSLAWSRGNEQFF. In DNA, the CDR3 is TGCGCCAGCAGCTTGGCTTGGAGCAGGGGTAATGAGCAGTTCTTC.

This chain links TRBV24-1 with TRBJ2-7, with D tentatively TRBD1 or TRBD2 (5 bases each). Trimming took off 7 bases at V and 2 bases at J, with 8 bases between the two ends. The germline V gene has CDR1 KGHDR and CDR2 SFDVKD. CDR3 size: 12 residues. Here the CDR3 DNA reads TGTGCCACCAGGGGGGAGACCTACGAGCAGTACTTC. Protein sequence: CATRGETYEQYF.

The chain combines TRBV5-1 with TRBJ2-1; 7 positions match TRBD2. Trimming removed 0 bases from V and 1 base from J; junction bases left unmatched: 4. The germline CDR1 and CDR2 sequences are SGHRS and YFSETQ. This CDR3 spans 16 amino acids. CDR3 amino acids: CASSLVLADSYNEQFF. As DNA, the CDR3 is TGCGCCAGCAGCTTGGTTCTAGCGGATTCCTACAATGAGCAGTTCTTC.

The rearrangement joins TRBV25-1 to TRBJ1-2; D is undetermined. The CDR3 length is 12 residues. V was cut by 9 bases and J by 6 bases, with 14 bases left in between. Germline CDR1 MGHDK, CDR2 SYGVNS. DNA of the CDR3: TGTGCCAGGGGCGGCGGATTCGATGGCTACACCTTC. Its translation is CARGGGFDGYTF.

In DNA form, the CDR3 reads TGTGCCAGCAGTTACTCGACAATAGGGGTGGGTGAAAAACTGTTTTTT. Translating gives CASSYSTIGVGEKLFF. The chain joins TRBV6-5 to TRBJ1-4, with a possible D match to TRBD1 (5 bases). The CDR3 spans 16 residues. Looked up from germline, CDR1 is MNHEY and CDR2 is SVGAGI. Trimming stripped 0 bases from V and 7 bases from J, with 15 bases between.

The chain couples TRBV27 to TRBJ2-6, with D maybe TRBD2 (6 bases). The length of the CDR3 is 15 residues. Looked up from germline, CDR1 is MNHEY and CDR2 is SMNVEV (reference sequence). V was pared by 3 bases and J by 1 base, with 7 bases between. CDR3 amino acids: CASSFGTSGANVLTF. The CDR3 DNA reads TGTGCCAGCAGTTTTGGGACTTCTGGGGCCAACGTCCTGACTTTC.

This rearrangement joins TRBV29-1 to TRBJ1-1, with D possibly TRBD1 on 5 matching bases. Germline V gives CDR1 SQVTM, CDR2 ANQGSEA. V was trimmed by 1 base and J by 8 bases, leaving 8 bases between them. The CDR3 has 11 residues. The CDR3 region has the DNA TGCAGCGTTGAAGCCTACAGGGAAGCTTTCTTT. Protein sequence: CSVEAYREAFF.

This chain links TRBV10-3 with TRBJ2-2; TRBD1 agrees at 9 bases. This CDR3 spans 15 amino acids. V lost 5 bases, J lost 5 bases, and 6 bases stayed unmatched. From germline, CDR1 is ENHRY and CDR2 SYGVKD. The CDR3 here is CAISMGQGGTGELFF. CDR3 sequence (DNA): TGTGCCATCAGTATGGGACAGGGTGGGACCGGGGAGCTGTTTTTT.

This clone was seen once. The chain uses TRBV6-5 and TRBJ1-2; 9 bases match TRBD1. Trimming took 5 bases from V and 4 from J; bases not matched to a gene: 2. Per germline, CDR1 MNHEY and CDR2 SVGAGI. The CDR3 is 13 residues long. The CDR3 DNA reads TGTGCCAGCAGTCCGGACAGGGGCTATGGCTACACCTTC. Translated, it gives CASSPDRGYGYTF.

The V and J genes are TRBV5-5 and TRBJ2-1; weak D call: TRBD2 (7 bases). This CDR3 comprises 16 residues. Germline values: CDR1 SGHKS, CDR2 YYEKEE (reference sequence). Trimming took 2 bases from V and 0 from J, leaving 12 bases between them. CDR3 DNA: TGTGCCAGCAGCTTCCGCGGGGGCTACTCCTACAATGAGCAGTTCTTC. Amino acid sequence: CASSFRGGYSYNEQFF.

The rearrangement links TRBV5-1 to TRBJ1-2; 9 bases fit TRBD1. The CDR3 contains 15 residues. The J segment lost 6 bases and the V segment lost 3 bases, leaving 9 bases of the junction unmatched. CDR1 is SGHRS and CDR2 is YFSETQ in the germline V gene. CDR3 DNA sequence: TGCGCCAGCAGCTCCACCGGGACAGGGAAGGATGGCTACACCTTC. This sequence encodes CASSSTGTGKDGYTF.

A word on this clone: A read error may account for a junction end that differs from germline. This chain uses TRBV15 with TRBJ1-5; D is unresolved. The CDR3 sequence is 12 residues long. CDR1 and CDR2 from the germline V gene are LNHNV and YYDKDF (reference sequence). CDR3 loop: CATSRRNQPQHF. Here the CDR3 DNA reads TGTGCCACCAGCAGACGCAACCAGCCCCAGCATTTT.

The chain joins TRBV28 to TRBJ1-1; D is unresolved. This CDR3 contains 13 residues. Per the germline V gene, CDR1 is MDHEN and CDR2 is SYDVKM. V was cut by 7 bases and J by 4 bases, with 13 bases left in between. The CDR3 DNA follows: TGTGCCAGCACCACAACTTGGGGCACTGAAGCTTTCTTT. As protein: CASTTTWGTEAFF.

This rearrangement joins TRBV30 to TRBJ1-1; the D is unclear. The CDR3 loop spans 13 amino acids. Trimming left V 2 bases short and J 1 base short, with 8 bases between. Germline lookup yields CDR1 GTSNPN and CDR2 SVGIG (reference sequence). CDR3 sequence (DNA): TGTGCCTGGAGTCGCAGTGCGAACACTGAAGCTTTCTTT. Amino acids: CAWSRSANTEAFF.

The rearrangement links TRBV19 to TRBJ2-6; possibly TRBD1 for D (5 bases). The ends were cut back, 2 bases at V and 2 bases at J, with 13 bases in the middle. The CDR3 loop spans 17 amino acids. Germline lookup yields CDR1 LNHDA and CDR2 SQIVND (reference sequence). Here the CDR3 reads CASSIRGANPGANVLTF. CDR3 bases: TGTGCCAGTAGTATAAGGGGCGCGAACCCTGGGGCCAACGTCCTGACTTTC.

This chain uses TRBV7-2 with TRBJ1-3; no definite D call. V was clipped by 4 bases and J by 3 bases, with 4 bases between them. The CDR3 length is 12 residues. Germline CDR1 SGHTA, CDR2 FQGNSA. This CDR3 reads CASSYYGNTIYF. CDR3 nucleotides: TGTGCCAGCAGCTACTATGGAAACACCATATATTTT.

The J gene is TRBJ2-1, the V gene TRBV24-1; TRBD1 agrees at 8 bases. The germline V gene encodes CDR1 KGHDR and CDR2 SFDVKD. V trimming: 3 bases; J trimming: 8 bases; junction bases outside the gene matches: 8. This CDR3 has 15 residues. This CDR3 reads CATSDPQGAVDEQFF. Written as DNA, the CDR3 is TGTGCCACCAGTGATCCCCAGGGGGCCGTAGATGAGCAGTTCTTC.

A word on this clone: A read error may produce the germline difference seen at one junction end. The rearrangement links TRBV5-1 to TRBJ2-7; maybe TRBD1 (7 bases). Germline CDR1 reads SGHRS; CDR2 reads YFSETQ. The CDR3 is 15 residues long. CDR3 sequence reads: CASTLDRTGLGEQYF. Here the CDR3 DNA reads TGCGCCAGCACCTTGGACAGGACGGGACTCGGCGAGCAGTACTTC.